This entry lists 17 T cell receptor beta chains sequenced from one sample in a study of human T cells and chemical hapten exposure. Stated time point: healthy volunteer bleed at 2 weeks. Before extraction, the whole blood was not fractionated, and total RNA was taken from it. TCRdb reprocessed the RACE reads with MiXCR, giving one entry per CDR3 protein. The sample has tens of thousands of distinct CDR3 sequences; roughly 8% are singletons. The sample was whole blood. The receptors stem from a female donor in good health. Some clones in this sample may be carry-over from other donors' samples.

Only a few counts were recorded for this clonotype. The chain carries TRBV28 and TRBJ1-1; no definite D call. Germline loops: CDR1 MDHEN, CDR2 SYDVKM. The CDR3 is 13 residues long. Trimming took off 2 bases at V and 3 bases at J, with 7 bases between the two ends. The CDR3 DNA reads TGTGCCAGCAGTTTAGCACTATACACTGAAGCTTTCTTT. It specifies CASSLALYTEAFF.

The rearrangement joins TRBV7-3 to TRBJ2-5, with 7 bases fitting TRBD1. Germline lookup yields CDR1 SGHTA and CDR2 FQGTGA. The CDR3 loop spans 13 amino acids. V shed 5 bases and J 4 bases; nucleotides not matched to a gene: 4. The CDR3 coding sequence is TGTGCCAGCAGCCCGACAGGGCGAGAGACCCAGTACTTC. Its protein product is CASSPTGRETQYF.

This clonotype was counted between two and nine times. The rearrangement joins TRBV10-3 to TRBJ2-1; 10 nucleotides line up with TRBD1. The CDR3 spans 13 residues. The J segment lost 7 bases and the V segment lost 5 bases, leaving 2 bases of the junction unmatched. The germline V gene encodes CDR1 ENHRY and CDR2 SYGVKD. CDR3 bases: TGTGCCATCAGTCGACAGGGGGCAAATGAGCAGTTCTTC. Translated, it gives CAISRQGANEQFF.

This clonotype was recorded many times. The chain combines TRBV29-1 with TRBJ2-7, with 8 bases that match TRBD1. V was clipped by 2 bases and J by 4 bases; unmatched bases: 4. The V gene's germline CDR1 is SQVTM and CDR2 ANQGSEA. The CDR3 runs to 13 residues. The CDR3 loop is CSVERTGSYEQYF. The CDR3 DNA is TGCAGCGTTGAACGGACAGGGAGTTACGAGCAGTACTTC.

For this clonotype: Lacking the conserved final phenylalanine or tryptophan, this CDR3 likely reflects a read error. The limits of the CDR3 on the DNA are not certain, so only TCRdb's listed CDR3 is given. This chain uses TRBV4-3 with TRBJ1-1. The germline gives CDR1 LGHNA, CDR2 YSLEER. The CDR3 is 9 amino acids long, termini counted. CDR3 residues: CASSQDGSG.

The chain uses TRBV20-1 and TRBJ2-5, with TRBD2 matching 8 bases. This CDR3 contains 14 residues. Germline loops: CDR1 DFQATT, CDR2 SNEGSKA (reference sequence). V dropped 1 base and J dropped 0; count of bases not matched to a gene: 1. In DNA, the CDR3 is TGCAGTGCTAGAGCGGGAGGGTACCAAGAGACCCAGTACTTC. Its translation is CSARAGGYQETQYF.

In this sample, this clonotype turned up many times. V is TRBV4-1 and J is TRBJ2-7; TRBD1 or TRBD2 may be the D gene (5 bases each). Germline assignment: CDR1 MGHRA and CDR2 YSYEKL. Deletions cut 4 bases from V and 6 bases from J, with 10 bases between. The CDR3 totals 12 residues. The CDR3 DNA reads as TGCGCCAGCAGCCCCGCTGGGACCGAGCAGTACTTC. This translates into CASSPAGTEQYF.

The V call is TRBV30, the J call TRBJ2-1; TRBD2 matches at 10 bases. After removal of 2 bases from V and 3 bases from J, the junction contained 7 bases not matched to a gene. This CDR3 region has 16 residues. Germline V gene lookup returns CDR1 GTSNPN and CDR2 SVGIG (reference sequence). The CDR3 bases are TGTGCCTGGAGTACCCTAGCGGGAGTAAACTACAATGAGCAGTTCTTC. This encodes CAWSTLAGVNYNEQFF.

This clonotype was seen ten or more times. J is TRBJ2-1 and V is TRBV19; D may correspond to TRBD1 or TRBD2 (5 bases each). The CDR3 consists of 13 residues. Germline V gives CDR1 LNHDA, CDR2 SQIVND (reference sequence). V was shortened by 5 bases and J by 8 bases, with 13 bases between the two germline ends. CDR3 sequence reads: CASSWGSADEQFF. The DNA for the CDR3 is TGTGCCAGTAGTTGGGGGAGTGCCGATGAGCAGTTCTTC.

The rearrangement links TRBV2 to TRBJ1-1; 9 bases align to TRBD1. This CDR3 is 14 amino acids long. Germline CDR1 and CDR2: SNHLY and FYNNEI. The J segment lost 4 bases and the V segment lost 6 bases, leaving 6 bases of the junction unmatched. CDR3 protein: CASSYRGRGTEAFF. Here the CDR3 DNA reads TGTGCCAGCAGCTACAGGGGGCGAGGCACTGAAGCTTTCTTT.

The genes are TRBV29-1 and TRBJ1-1; perhaps TRBD1 as D (5 bases). CDR3 length equals 13 residues. V was trimmed by 1 base and J by 4 bases, leaving 10 bases between them. Germline values: CDR1 SQVTM, CDR2 ANQGSEA. CDR3 in DNA: TGCAGCGTTGAAGGGGCTGGGGGCACTGAAGCTTTCTTT. Translated: CSVEGAGGTEAFF.

This clonotype was seen many times. V gene TRBV12-3 or TRBV12-4 combines with J gene TRBJ1-2; 7 bases are shared with TRBD1. The CDR3 runs 17 residues. Trimming took 5 bases from V and 0 from J; bases not matched to a gene: 12. CDR3 sequence (DNA): TGTGCCAGCAGTCCAATTATAGGGGACAGAGCTAACTATGGCTACACCTTC. This sequence encodes CASSPIIGDRANYGYTF.

A remark on this clonotype: A read error is possible here, since a much larger clone lies one base away. The chain couples TRBV7-9 to TRBJ2-5; tentative D call: TRBD2 (6 bases). The CDR3 loop spans 13 amino acids. Germline V gene sequence: CDR1 SEHNR, CDR2 FQNEAQ (reference sequence). For the CDR3, the DNA is TGTGTCAGCAGCTTGGGGGGAACAGAGACCCAGTACTTC. This gives the protein CVSSLGGTETQYF. The entire variable domain, with the rest obtained from reference TRBV7-9 and TRBJ2-5, is as follows: DTGVSQNPRHKITKRGQNVTFRCDPISEHNRLYWYRQTLGQGPEFLTYFQNEAQLEKSRLLSDRFSAERPKGSFSTLEIQRTEQGDSAMYLCVSSLGGTETQYFGPGTRLLVL.

The rearrangement links TRBV28 to TRBJ1-5; 10 bases agree with TRBD1. The germline CDR1 and CDR2 sequences are MDHEN and SYDVKM. V shed 6 bases and J 0 bases; nucleotides not matched to a gene: 14. This CDR3 has 19 amino acids. This CDR3 is CASSFRNLRDRGSNQPQHF. The CDR3 DNA reads as TGTGCCAGCAGCTTTAGGAACCTCCGGGACAGGGGTAGCAATCAGCCCCAGCATTTT.

A few counts support this clonotype. The CDR3 sequence: CASSATVVGSFYNEQFF. The CDR3 DNA is TGTGCCAGCAGCGCTACCGTAGTGGGGTCCTTCTACAATGAGCAGTTCTTC. The rearrangement uses TRBV7-8 and TRBJ2-1; D ambiguous. Germline V CDR1 and CDR2: SGHVS, FQNEAQ. This CDR3 region has 17 residues. Trimming removed 5 bases from V and 3 bases from J, with 20 bases in between.

The table lists this clonotype with many counts. This chain uses TRBV7-2 with TRBJ1-1; 9 bases align to TRBD1. Trimming removed 5 bases from V and 5 bases from J; junction bases left unmatched: 6. Germline lookup yields CDR1 SGHTA and CDR2 FQGNSA. The CDR3 consists of 14 residues. CDR3 bases: TGTGCCAGCAGCGAGGGGACAGGGAGGACTGAAGCTTTCTTT. Protein sequence: CASSEGTGRTEAFF.

This clonotype was recorded at least ten times. The chain's CDR3 is CSAEGTPLEQYF. The CDR3 nucleotides are TGCAGTGCTGAGGGGACTCCCCTCGAGCAGTACTTC. This rearrangement joins TRBV20-1 to TRBJ2-7, with D possibly being TRBD2 (6 bases). Germline V CDR1 and CDR2: DFQATT, SNEGSKA (reference sequence). The CDR3 length is 12 residues. Trimming pared 5 bases from V and 6 bases from J, leaving 14 bases between.